Listed here is a single T cell receptor (beta chain). Random hexamers were used to reverse transcribe an amount of about 0.45 to 1 ug RNA. MiXCR, run by TCRdb on the immunoSEQ multiplex PCR reads, gives a single entry per CDR3 protein. The sample consists of roughly 190,000 distinct CDR3 sequences, roughly 95% of them appearing once. The CDR3 has 14 residues. Germline V CDR1 and CDR2: SGHTA, FQGNSA. Trimming took 7 bases from V and 9 from J, leaving 19 bases between them. This specimen belongs to a study of CD8 T cells in Susac syndrome. The sequenced sample was CD4+ T cells from PBMCs. This sequence joins TRBV7-2 and TRBJ2-1; perhaps TRBD2 as D (6 bases). The clonotype comes from a human donor in good health. The CDR3 DNA is TGTGCCAGCACCCACATAAGGGGAGGCGGTGAGCAGTTCTTC. Its protein is CASTHIRGGGEQFF.